The 10 T cell receptor beta chains below were found in one sample sequenced in a study of blood T cell repertoires in COVID-19. Measured with immunoSEQ multiplex PCR; TCRdb has only the in-frame clones, and not every one. The table lists 250,000 or so clones, roughly 88% of them singletons. Specimen: peripheral blood. The source of these receptors is a woman in her twenties or thirties with active or convalescent COVID-19.

The rearrangement uses TRBV24-1 and TRBJ2-3; weak D call: TRBD2 (5 bases). This CDR3 has 19 residues. From germline, CDR1 is KGHDR and CDR2 SFDVKD. V was cut by 0 bases and J by 1 base, with 19 bases left in between. DNA of the CDR3: TGTGCCACCAGTGATTTGGCCCTGACGGGATTATTGGGCACAGATACGCAGTATTTT. Residues: CATSDLALTGLLGTDTQYF.

J is TRBJ2-7 and V is TRBV27; D may be TRBD2 (5 bases). The length of the CDR3 is 15 residues. Between the trimmed V and J ends, which lost 2 bases and 2 bases, there was a span of 13 bases. CDR1 and CDR2 from the germline V gene are MNHEY and SMNVEV (reference sequence). The DNA of the CDR3 is TGTGCCAGCAGTTTAAGGGCGGGCTTGCCCTACGAGCAGTACTTC. Encoded protein: CASSLRAGLPYEQYF.

The chain uses TRBV4-1 and TRBJ1-3, with 7 nucleotides matching TRBD1. This CDR3 is 16 amino acids long. J gave up 0 bases and V 3 bases, and 5 bases lay outside the gene matches. Germline V gene lookup returns CDR1 MGHRA and CDR2 YSYEKL. CDR3 sequence: CASSQLGQLSGNTIYF. The CDR3 nucleotides read TGCGCCAGCAGCCAGTTGGGACAGCTCTCTGGAAACACCATATATTTT.

The J gene is TRBJ2-1, the V gene TRBV5-1, with TRBD1 matching 9 bases. Looked up from germline, CDR1 is SGHRS and CDR2 is YFSETQ. The trim removed 4 bases at V and 7 bases at J, leaving 6 bases unmatched. This CDR3 region has 14 residues. This CDR3 is CASSTGTGKNEQFF. CDR3 DNA sequence: TGCGCCAGCAGCACTGGGACAGGGAAGAATGAGCAGTTCTTC.

To note about this clone: Other nucleotide sequences from this sample produce the same CDR3. V is TRBV4-3 and J is TRBJ2-3; D is undetermined. The CDR3 loop spans 13 amino acids. Germline loops: CDR1 LGHNA, CDR2 YSLEER. V lost 0 bases to trimming and J lost 3 bases, with 4 bases between them. This CDR3 is CASSQDLTDTQYF. The CDR3 DNA reads TGCGCCAGCAGCCAAGATCTAACAGATACGCAGTATTTT.

The chain joins TRBV7-9 to TRBJ2-5; 11 bases are a match to TRBD2. The CDR3 runs 14 residues. J was trimmed by 3 bases and V by 6 bases; bases with no gene match: 3. Per germline, CDR1 SEHNR and CDR2 FQNEAQ (reference sequence). This chain's CDR3 is CASRLAGAEETQYF. Here the CDR3 DNA reads TGTGCCAGCAGACTAGCGGGGGCCGAAGAGACCCAGTACTTC.

The genes are TRBV7-2 and TRBJ2-7; D may be TRBD2 (5 bases). CDR3 size: 14 residues. V gave up 5 bases and J gave up 3 bases, with 14 bases separating them. CDR1 is SGHTA, CDR2 FQGNSA, per germline. CDR3 region: CASSLYPAGYEQYF. The DNA for the CDR3 is TGTGCCAGCAGCCTATATCCGGCGGGCTACGAGCAGTACTTC. The complete variable domain, with remaining parts taken from reference TRBV7-2 and TRBJ2-7, reads GAGVSQSPSNKVTEKGKDVELRCDPISGHTALYWYRQSLGQGLEFLIYFQGNSAPDKSGLPSDRFSAERTGGSVSTLTIQRTQQEDSAVYLCASSLYPAGYEQYFGPGTRLTVT.

This clone occurred a few times. The gene calls are TRBV6-5 and TRBJ2-5; TRBD1 matches at 9 bases. The CDR3 is 13 residues long. Germline values: CDR1 MNHEY, CDR2 SVGAGI. V lost 11 bases to trimming and J lost 2 bases; unmatched junction nucleotides: 6. This CDR3 reads CAGGTGQQETQYF. The CDR3 bases are TGTGCCGGAGGGACAGGGCAGCAAGAGACCCAGTACTTC.

Written as DNA, the CDR3 is TGTGCCAGCAGCTTGCAAGGGCAGGGTAGTGAAAAACTGTTTTTT. It encodes CASSLQGQGSEKLFF. The rearrangement uses TRBV5-6 and TRBJ1-4; tentative D call: TRBD1 (5 bases). The V end lost 1 base, the J end lost 7 bases, and 14 bases lay between the germline ends. Per the germline V gene, CDR1 is SGHDT and CDR2 is YYEEEE. The CDR3 spans 15 residues.

The rearrangement joins TRBV29-1 to TRBJ1-2; maybe TRBD1 (5 bases). CDR1 and CDR2 from the germline V gene are SQVTM and ANQGSEA. Between the trimmed V and J ends, which lost 1 base and 7 bases, there was a span of 10 bases. This CDR3 is 12 amino acids long. In nucleotides, the CDR3 is TGCAGCGTTGAAGGGAGGGGTCGTGGCTACACCTTC. It translates to CSVEGRGRGYTF.